A selection of T cell receptor beta chains follows, all from one sample in a study of blood T cell repertoires in COVID-19. This table comes from immunoSEQ multiplex PCR, and its TCRdb copy is limited to in-frame clones, with some not included. The sample records around 100,000 clones, roughly 89% being singletons. The sample consisted of peripheral blood. These receptors all stem from a woman older than 75 in a cohort sampled during active COVID-19. Each CDR3 is given with its conserved first and last residue. The D gene is left open where the match is weak. The size field is filled for only some rows; it gives once, few, many or a size class.

v_call,clone_size,j_call,d_call,cdr3_aa,cdr3_nt
TRBV3-1/TRBV3-2,NA,TRBJ2-7,NA,CASSRSSGYEQYF,TGTGCCAGCAGCCGCTCCTCAGGTTACGAGCAGTACTTC
TRBV24-1,NA,TRBJ1-2,TRBD1,CATSDFSGQGYTF,TGTGCCACCAGTGATTTCTCGGGACAGGGTTACACCTTC
TRBV5-1,NA,TRBJ2-1,NA,CASSLSGEQFF,TGCGCCAGCAGCTTGTCGGGGGAGCAGTTCTTC
TRBV27,NA,TRBJ1-2,NA,CASSTLGELYGYTF,TGTGCCAGCAGTACCCTCGGGGAACTCTATGGCTACACCTTC
TRBV19,NA,TRBJ2-1,NA,CATRTKGGSYNEQFF,TGTGCCACTCGTACCAAAGGGGGCTCCTACAATGAGCAGTTCTTC
TRBV3-1/TRBV3-2,once,TRBJ2-5,TRBD2,CASSPLAGGQETQYF,TGTGCCAGCAGCCCTCTAGCGGGGGGGCAAGAGACCCAGTACTTC
TRBV29-1,NA,TRBJ1-4,NA,CSVAPQGKGEKLFF,TGCAGCGTTGCGCCTCAGGGGAAGGGGGAAAAACTGTTTTTT
TRBV5-1,once,TRBJ1-3,NA,CASSPGVSGNTIYF,TGCGCCAGCAGCCCAGGGGTTTCTGGAAACACCATATATTTT
TRBV27,NA,TRBJ1-2,TRBD1,CASSLSQGVDGYTF,TGTGCCAGCAGTTTGTCGCAGGGGGTGGATGGCTACACCTTC
TRBV28,NA,TRBJ1-1,NA,CASRAGNTEAFF,TGTGCCTCACGGGCGGGGAACACTGAAGCTTTCTTT
TRBV30,NA,TRBJ2-7,TRBD1,CAWSVGQGMFEQYF,TGTGCCTGGAGTGTGGGACAGGGGATGTTCGAGCAGTACTTC
TRBV3-1/TRBV3-2,NA,TRBJ2-1,NA,CASSQGRGEQFF,TGTGCCAGCAGCCAAGGTAGGGGCGAGCAGTTCTTC
TRBV4-2,NA,TRBJ1-1,TRBD1,CASSQPGTGFEAFF,TGTGCCAGCAGCCAGCCCGGGACAGGGTTTGAAGCTTTCTTT
TRBV3-1/TRBV3-2,NA,TRBJ1-3,TRBD1,CASSRATGGANAGNTIYF,TGTGCCAGCAGCCGGGCGACAGGGGGCGCGAATGCTGGAAACACCATATATTTT
TRBV7-3,once,TRBJ2-5,TRBD2,CASSTGTSGGSNQETQYF,TGTGCCAGCAGCACCGGGACTAGCGGGGGGTCAAACCAAGAGACCCAGTACTTC
TRBV5-1,NA,TRBJ1-2,TRBD1,CASTRAGTGDSNYGYTF,TGCGCCAGCACCCGGGCTGGGACAGGGGATTCTAACTATGGCTACACCTTC
TRBV6-5,NA,TRBJ2-1,TRBD2,CASRSSGTRYNEQFF,TGTGCCAGCAGATCGTCCGGGACTAGATACAATGAGCAGTTCTTC
TRBV30,few,TRBJ2-3,NA,CAWSVGFSTDTQYF,TGTGCCTGGAGTGTGGGCTTTAGCACAGATACGCAGTATTTT
TRBV6-6,NA,TRBJ2-3,NA,CASSFPAGRGTDTQYF,TGTGCCAGCAGTTTCCCGGCCGGACGAGGGACAGATACGCAGTATTTT
TRBV5-4,NA,TRBJ2-1,TRBD2,CASSRGTSGQSSYNEQFF,TGTGCCAGCAGCCGAGGGACTAGCGGTCAAAGCTCCTACAATGAGCAGTTCTTC
TRBV18,few,TRBJ1-6,TRBD1,CASSPQGQGNSPLHF,TGTGCCAGCTCACCACAAGGACAGGGGAATTCACCCCTCCACTTT
TRBV5-1,NA,TRBJ2-7,TRBD1,CASSLTRQGGEQYF,TGCGCCAGCAGCTTGACCCGACAGGGCGGAGAGCAGTACTTC
TRBV2,NA,TRBJ2-2,NA,CASREGTNTGELFF,TGTGCCAGCAGGGAGGGAACGAACACCGGGGAGCTGTTTTTT
TRBV3-1/TRBV3-2,NA,TRBJ1-1,NA,CASSQEGRNTETFF,TGTGCCAGCAGCCAAGAAGGGAGGAACACTGAAACTTTCTTT
TRBV19,few,TRBJ1-1,NA,CASSIAMNTEAFF,TGTGCCAGTAGTATAGCTATGAACACTGAAGCTTTCTTT
TRBV18,NA,TRBJ1-1,NA,CASSTTGGLNTEAFF,TGTGCCAGCTCGACTACTGGCGGGTTGAACACTGAAGCTTTCTTT
TRBV5-1,NA,TRBJ1-2,NA,CASSGQQGRAGYTF,TGCGCCAGCAGCGGGCAACAGGGAAGGGCTGGCTACACCTTC
TRBV2,NA,TRBJ2-1,TRBD2,CASRTLAGKSYNEQFF,TGTGCCAGCAGGACACTAGCGGGGAAGTCCTACAATGAGCAGTTCTTC
TRBV9,NA,TRBJ1-3,TRBD1,CASSRDSEVLFSGNTIYF,TGTGCCAGCAGCCGGGACAGCGAAGTACTATTCTCTGGAAACACCATATATTTT
TRBV4-2,once,TRBJ2-1,TRBD2,CASSRGTSGTYNEQFF,TGTGCCAGCAGCCGCGGGACTAGCGGTACCTACAATGAGCAGTTCTTC
TRBV18,NA,TRBJ1-1,NA,CASSRDTRNTEAFF,TGTGCCAGCTCACGGGACACCCGGAACACTGAAGCTTTCTTT
TRBV29-1,few,TRBJ2-1,TRBD2,CSVAVTSGVYNEQFF,TGCAGCGTTGCGGTGACTAGCGGGGTGTACAATGAGCAGTTCTTC
TRBV3-1/TRBV3-2,NA,TRBJ2-3,NA,CASSGGGVIKDTQYF,TGTGCCAGCAGCGGAGGGGGGGTGATTAAAGATACGCAGTATTTT
TRBV3-1/TRBV3-2,NA,TRBJ2-7,NA,CASSQASGLGGEQYF,TGTGCCAGCAGCCAAGCCTCGGGACTCGGGGGCGAGCAGTACTTC
TRBV3-1/TRBV3-2,NA,TRBJ2-7,TRBD2,CASSLGAGGSYEQYF,TGTGCCAGCAGCCTGGGAGCGGGAGGGAGCTACGAGCAGTACTTC